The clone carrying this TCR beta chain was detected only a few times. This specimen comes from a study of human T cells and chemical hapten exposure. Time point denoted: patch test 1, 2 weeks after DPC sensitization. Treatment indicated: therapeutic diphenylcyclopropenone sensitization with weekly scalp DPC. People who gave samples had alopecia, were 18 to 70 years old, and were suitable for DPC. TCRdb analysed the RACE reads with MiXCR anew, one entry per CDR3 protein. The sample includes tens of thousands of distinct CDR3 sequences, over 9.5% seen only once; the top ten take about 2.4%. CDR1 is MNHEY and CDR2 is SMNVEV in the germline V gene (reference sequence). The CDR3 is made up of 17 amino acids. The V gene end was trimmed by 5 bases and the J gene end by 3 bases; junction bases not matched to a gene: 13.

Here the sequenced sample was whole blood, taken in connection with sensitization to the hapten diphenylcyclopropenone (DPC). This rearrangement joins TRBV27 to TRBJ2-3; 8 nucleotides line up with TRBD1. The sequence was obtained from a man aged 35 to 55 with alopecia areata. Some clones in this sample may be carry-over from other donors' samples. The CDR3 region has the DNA TGTGCCAGCAGTCTCATCCCTGGACAGGGCGTAACAGATACGCAGTATTTT. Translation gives CASSLIPGQGVTDTQYF.